Presented here are 17 T cell receptor beta chains from one specimen sequenced in a study of blood T cell repertoires in COVID-19. TCRdb's table, derived via immunoSEQ multiplex PCR, lists solely in-frame clones and lacks some. The sample lists about 61,000 clones, approximately 87% occurring once. Sequenced: peripheral blood. Every receptor here comes from a man aged 55-75 years with acute or convalescent COVID-19.

The V call is TRBV7-2, the J call TRBJ2-1; possible D gene TRBD1, 6 bases. The germline CDR1 and CDR2 sequences are SGHTA and FQGNSA. The CDR3 is 15 residues long. The V gene lost 5 bases and the J gene lost 1 base, with 12 bases spanning the gap. CDR3 amino acids: CASSLLQGSYNEQFF. CDR3 DNA: TGTGCCAGCAGCCTCTTGCAGGGGTCCTACAATGAGCAGTTCTTC. The full variable domain, in which reference TRBV7-2 and TRBJ2-1 provide the parts outside the CDR3, is GAGVSQSPSNKVTEKGKDVELRCDPISGHTALYWYRQSLGQGLEFLIYFQGNSAPDKSGLPSDRFSAERTGGSVSTLTIQRTQQEDSAVYLCASSLLQGSYNEQFFGPGTRLTVL.

The J gene is TRBJ2-1, the V gene TRBV5-1, with TRBD2 matching over 14 bases. The germline CDR1 and CDR2 sequences are SGHRS and YFSETQ. The CDR3 extends over 16 amino acids. The V and J ends lost 1 base and 9 bases, in that order; junction bases with no gene match: 6. CDR3 sequence (DNA): TGCGCCAGCAGCTTGCCCTCGGGACTAGCGGGGGCTGAGCAGTTCTTC. It yields the protein CASSLPSGLAGAEQFF.

The V gene is TRBV5-6, the J gene TRBJ1-2; TRBD1 is a possible D gene (5 bases). V dropped 2 bases and J dropped 5 bases, with 16 bases sitting between them. The length of the CDR3 is 15 residues. Germline CDR1 is SGHDT and CDR2 is YYEEEE. This chain's CDR3 is CASSFYGREVYGYTF. In DNA, the CDR3 is TGTGCCAGCAGCTTTTATGGCAGGGAGGTGTATGGCTACACCTTC.

The chain carries TRBV5-1 and TRBJ2-3; 12 bases map to TRBD2. Per the germline V gene, CDR1 is SGHRS and CDR2 is YFSETQ. Trimming removed 1 base from V and 6 bases from J; junction bases left unmatched: 6. There are 16 residues in the CDR3. CDR3 loop: CASSLKASGGADTQYF. CDR3 DNA sequence: TGCGCCAGCAGCTTGAAGGCTAGCGGGGGGGCTGATACGCAGTATTTT.

J is TRBJ2-2 and V is TRBV5-1; TRBD1 agrees at 8 bases. Germline trimming cut 0 bases from V and 4 bases from J; bases unmatched to any gene: 8. The CDR3 consists of 17 residues. Germline loops: CDR1 SGHRS, CDR2 YFSETQ. CDR3 sequence (DNA): TGCGCCAGCAGCTTGGATGGACAGGGTCGTTTCACCGGGGAGCTGTTTTTT. Translating it yields CASSLDGQGRFTGELFF. The full variable domain, completed using reference TRBV5-1 and TRBJ2-2, is KAGVTQTPRYLIKTRGQQVTLSCSPISGHRSVSWYQQTPGQGLQFLFEYFSETQRNKGNFPGRFSGRQFSNSRSEMNVSTLELGDSALYLCASSLDGQGRFTGELFFGEGSRLTVL.

J is TRBJ2-2 and V is TRBV11-2; D perhaps matches TRBD1 (6 bases). Germline CDR1 SGHAT, CDR2 FQNNGV. Trimming removed 2 bases at V and 2 bases at J, with 12 bases between. The CDR3 has 16 residues. CDR3 in amino acids: CASSLSGALNTGELFF. The CDR3 DNA follows: TGTGCCAGCAGCTTATCAGGGGCCCTAAACACCGGGGAGCTGTTTTTT.

The CDR3 DNA is TGTGCCAGCAGTTGGGGCCGCGGGAGGGGAGATACGCAGTATTTT. Protein: CASSWGRGRGDTQYF. The V call is TRBV2, the J call TRBJ2-3; 9 bases fit TRBD2. The J segment lost 5 bases and the V segment lost 5 bases, leaving 8 bases of the junction unmatched. The germline gives CDR1 SNHLY, CDR2 FYNNEI. The CDR3 runs 15 residues.

The genes are TRBV6-5 and TRBJ2-1, with TRBD1 identical over 7 bases. With V trimmed by 7 bases and J by 6 bases, 9 bases remained unmatched. The CDR3 loop spans 14 amino acids. From germline, CDR1 is MNHEY and CDR2 SVGAGI. CDR3 region: CASTQDGTANEQFF. The DNA of the CDR3 is TGTGCCAGCACCCAGGACGGGACAGCCAATGAGCAGTTCTTC.

The chain links TRBV6-5 to TRBJ2-7; 9 bases are shared with TRBD1. CDR1 and CDR2 from the germline V gene are MNHEY and SVGAGI. CDR3 length: 14 amino acids. Trimming took 6 bases from V and 6 from J; bases not matched to a gene: 9. The CDR3 bases are TGTGCCAGCAGAGATCCCGGGACAGGGATCGAGCAGTACTTC. It codes for CASRDPGTGIEQYF.

The chain has TRBV12-3 or TRBV12-4 and TRBJ2-5; D is unclear. The CDR3 runs to 11 residues. Trimming took off 8 bases at V and 9 bases at J, with 13 bases between the two ends. This chain's CDR3 is CASGPGSPQYF. The CDR3 region has the DNA TGTGCCAGCGGCCCAGGTAGTCCCCAGTACTTC.

The rearrangement uses TRBV29-1 and TRBJ1-1; possibly TRBD1 for D (5 bases). V lost 3 bases and J 4 bases, leaving 12 bases between the germline ends. The CDR3 runs 13 residues. Germline assignment: CDR1 SQVTM and CDR2 ANQGSEA. The CDR3 region is CSVDPLGGTEAFF. The DNA of the CDR3 is TGCAGCGTTGACCCCTTGGGGGGCACTGAAGCTTTCTTT.

The chain recombines TRBV2 with TRBJ1-5; TRBD1 aligns across 9 bases. The CDR3 spans 16 residues. Germline trimming cut 6 bases from V and 1 base from J; bases unmatched to any gene: 7. Germline CDR1 SNHLY, CDR2 FYNNEI. The CDR3 bases are TGTGCCAGCAGAGCTCCGGGACAGGGCAGCAATCAGCCCCAGCATTTT. Translating gives CASRAPGQGSNQPQHF.

This clone was detected once. V is TRBV5-1 and J is TRBJ2-1, with TRBD2 matching over 11 bases. The CDR3 runs to 16 residues. V lost 3 bases, J lost 7 bases, and 9 bases stayed unmatched. CDR1 is SGHRS and CDR2 is YFSETQ in the germline V gene. CDR3 bases: TGCGCCAGCAGCTCGACTAGCGGGGCCCTAAGGAATGAGCAGTTCTTC. Translation: CASSSTSGALRNEQFF. Full variable domain (rest looked up from reference TRBV5-1 and TRBJ2-1): KAGVTQTPRYLIKTRGQQVTLSCSPISGHRSVSWYQQTPGQGLQFLFEYFSETQRNKGNFPGRFSGRQFSNSRSEMNVSTLELGDSALYLCASSSTSGALRNEQFFGPGTRLTVL.

The rearrangement uses TRBV18 and TRBJ1-5; D is possibly TRBD1 (5 bases). The ends were cut back, 3 bases at V and 4 bases at J, with 7 bases in the middle. Germline CDR1 is KGHSH and CDR2 is LQKENI. CDR3 length: 13 amino acids. The CDR3 DNA reads as TGTGCCAGCTCACCGGGGGGGAATCAGCCCCAGCATTTT. The encoded protein is CASSPGGNQPQHF.

V and J are TRBV25-1 and TRBJ1-2; the match to TRBD1 covers 7 bases. After removal of 4 bases from V and 6 bases from J, the junction contained 8 bases not matched to a gene. CDR1 is MGHDK, CDR2 SYGVNS, per germline. This CDR3 contains 14 residues. CDR3 region: CASSAQQGNHGYTF. CDR3 DNA sequence: TGTGCCAGCAGTGCCCAACAGGGGAACCATGGCTACACCTTC.

CDR3 DNA sequence: TGTGCCAGCAGCGTAGCCCTGACAGGGGGAAATGAAAAACTGTTTTTT. Amino acid sequence: CASSVALTGGNEKLFF. The V gene is TRBV9, the J gene TRBJ1-4; 9 bases fit TRBD1. This CDR3 region has 16 residues. Trimming took 0 bases from V and 5 from J; bases not matched to a gene: 5. Germline CDR1 is SGDLS and CDR2 is YYNGEE.

V is TRBV12-3 or TRBV12-4 and J is TRBJ2-7; D is possibly TRBD2 (5 bases). The CDR3 consists of 13 residues. Deletions cut 5 bases from V and 0 bases from J, with 8 bases between. The CDR3 DNA reads TGTGCCAGCAGTCTGGGAGCCTCCTACGAGCAGTACTTC. This gives the protein CASSLGASYEQYF.